These 11 T cell receptor beta chains originate from one sample sequenced in a study of blood T cell repertoires in COVID-19. The assay was immunoSEQ multiplex PCR, and TCRdb's table has in-frame clones only and misses some. The data show some 40,000 clones, 80% seen once. Material for sequencing was peripheral blood. Receptors originate from a man older than 75 with active or convalescent COVID-19.

The chain uses TRBV21-1 and TRBJ2-1; the table assigns TRBD1, which was not confirmed against the DNA. TRBV21-1 corresponds to a pseudogene. The CDR3 length is 16 residues. Written as DNA, the CDR3 is TGTGCCAGCAGCCAGACAGGGCTCACGTCCTACAATGAGCAGTTCTTC. Its translation is CASSQTGLTSYNEQFF.

This chain uses TRBV7-9 with TRBJ2-2, with 9 bases identical to TRBD1. The CDR3 is 17 residues long. CDR1 and CDR2 (germline): SEHNR, FQNEAQ (reference sequence). After removal of 3 bases from V and 3 bases from J, the junction contained 8 bases not matched to a gene. The DNA for the CDR3 is TGTGCCAGCAGCTTTACCTGGACAGGGGAGCACACCGGGGAGCTGTTTTTT. Its protein product is CASSFTWTGEHTGELFF.

Details on this clone: The junction shows a germline mismatch at one end, possibly a read error. The chain carries TRBV6-5 and TRBJ2-1; 8 bases agree with TRBD2. CDR1 and CDR2 (germline): MNHEY, SVGAGI. The CDR3 contains 15 residues. DNA of the CDR3: TGTGCCAGCAGTTACTTGGCGGGGGGCTACCATGAGCAGTTCTTC. Amino acid sequence: CASSYLAGGYHEQFF.

The chain couples TRBV25-1 to TRBJ2-2; 9 bases fit TRBD1. Trimming removed 6 bases from V and 3 bases from J; junction bases left unmatched: 11. Per the germline V gene, CDR1 is MGHDK and CDR2 is SYGVNS. This CDR3 comprises 17 residues. In nucleotides, the CDR3 is TGTGCCAGCAGCGCCGGGACAGGGAAGGGGGACACCGGGGAGCTGTTTTTT. It encodes CASSAGTGKGDTGELFF. The entire variable domain, with the rest obtained from reference TRBV25-1 and TRBJ2-2, is as follows: EADIYQTPRYLVIGTGKKITLECSQTMGHDKMYWYQQDPGMELHLIHYSYGVNSTEKGDLSSESTVSRIRTEHFPLTLESARPSHTSQYLCASSAGTGKGDTGELFFGEGSRLTVL.

The sample holds a few counts of this clone. The gene calls are TRBV10-3 and TRBJ2-2; TRBD1 might be the D (8 bases). This CDR3 spans 19 amino acids. Deletions cut 6 bases from V and 3 bases from J, with 26 bases between. Germline V gene data show CDR1 as ENHRY and CDR2 as SYGVKD. CDR3 sequence reads: CAIRPGQEARGAYTGELFF. The CDR3 coding sequence is TGTGCCATCAGGCCGGGACAGGAGGCTCGGGGGGCCTACACCGGGGAGCTGTTTTTT.

This sequence joins TRBV5-1 and TRBJ2-1; no reliable D call. The V and J ends lost 2 bases and 2 bases respectively, with 11 bases between them. The CDR3 is 15 residues long. Germline V lookup: CDR1 SGHRS, CDR2 YFSETQ. The CDR3 sequence is CASSLQPTTYNEQFF. In nucleotides, the CDR3 is TGCGCCAGCAGCTTACAGCCAACCACCTACAATGAGCAGTTCTTC. The full variable domain, in which reference TRBV5-1 and TRBJ2-1 provide the parts outside the CDR3, is KAGVTQTPRYLIKTRGQQVTLSCSPISGHRSVSWYQQTPGQGLQFLFEYFSETQRNKGNFPGRFSGRQFSNSRSEMNVSTLELGDSALYLCASSLQPTTYNEQFFGPGTRLTVL.

The rearrangement joins TRBV12-1 to TRBJ2-5; TRBD2, the table's D call, was not compared with the DNA. TRBV12-1 is assigned pseudogene status. This CDR3 has 14 amino acids. The chain's CDR3 is CASSFPGGEETQYF. Here the CDR3 DNA reads TGTGCCAGCAGCTTCCCCGGAGGGGAAGAGACCCAGTACTTC.

V gene TRBV3-1 (or the pseudogene TRBV3-2) combines with J gene TRBJ2-2; tentative D call: TRBD2 (6 bases). This CDR3 spans 16 amino acids. The germline gives CDR1 LGHDT, CDR2 YNNKEL (reference sequence). The V end lost 4 bases, the J end lost 4 bases, and 16 bases lay between the germline ends. CDR3 sequence: CASSPPAAGGTGELFF. CDR3 nucleotides: TGTGCCAGCAGCCCACCGGCGGCCGGGGGCACCGGGGAGCTGTTTTTT.

The chain has TRBV5-1 and TRBJ2-3; 11 positions match TRBD2. Looked up from germline, CDR1 is SGHRS and CDR2 is YFSETQ. The CDR3 extends over 15 amino acids. V trimming: 4 bases; J trimming: 7 bases; junction bases outside the gene matches: 8. The CDR3 DNA follows: TGCGCCAGCAGCCCTAGCGGGAGGAACCGGTATACGCAGTATTTT. Amino acid sequence: CASSPSGRNRYTQYF.

V and J are TRBV19 and TRBJ1-1, with D uncertain. The germline V and J ends were trimmed by 11 bases and 1 base, with 14 bases remaining between them. The CDR3 runs to 13 residues. CDR1 and CDR2 from the germline V gene are LNHDA and SQIVND (reference sequence). This CDR3 is CASLPTGNTEAFF. Written as DNA, the CDR3 is TGTGCCTCCTTGCCCACCGGGAACACTGAAGCTTTCTTT.

This clone was counted once. This chain joins TRBV29-1 and TRBJ2-5; no definite D call. The CDR3 extends over 14 amino acids. Trimming removed 2 bases from V and 2 bases from J, with 12 bases in between. Germline V lookup: CDR1 SQVTM, CDR2 ANQGSEA. CDR3 region: CSVEPVAGQETQYF. The CDR3 nucleotides are TGCAGCGTTGAACCCGTGGCAGGACAAGAGACCCAGTACTTC.